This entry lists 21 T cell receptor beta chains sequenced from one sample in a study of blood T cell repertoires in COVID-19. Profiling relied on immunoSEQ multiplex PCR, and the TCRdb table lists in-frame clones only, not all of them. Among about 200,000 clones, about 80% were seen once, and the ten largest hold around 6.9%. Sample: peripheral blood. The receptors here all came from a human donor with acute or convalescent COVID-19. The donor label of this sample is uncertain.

In DNA, the CDR3 is TGCAGCGCATTTGGACAGGAAAGATATGGCTACACCTTC. Its protein product is CSAFGQERYGYTF. The chain combines TRBV29-1 with TRBJ1-2; 7 bases match TRBD1. V shed 7 bases and J 5 bases; nucleotides not matched to a gene: 10. Germline V gene data show CDR1 as SQVTM and CDR2 as ANQGSEA. CDR3 length equals 13 residues.

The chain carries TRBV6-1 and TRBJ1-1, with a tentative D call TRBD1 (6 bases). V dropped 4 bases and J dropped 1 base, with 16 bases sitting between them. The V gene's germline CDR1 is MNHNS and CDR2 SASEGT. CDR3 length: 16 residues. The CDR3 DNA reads TGTGCCAGCAGTGTCGGGCAGGGGAGACAGAACACTGAAGCTTTCTTT. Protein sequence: CASSVGQGRQNTEAFF.

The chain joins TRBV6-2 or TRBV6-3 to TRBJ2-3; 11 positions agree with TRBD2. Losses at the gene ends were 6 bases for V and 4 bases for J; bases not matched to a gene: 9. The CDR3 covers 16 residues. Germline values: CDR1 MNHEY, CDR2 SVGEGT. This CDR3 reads CASSPMTSGISDTQYF. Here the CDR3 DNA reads TGTGCCAGCAGCCCAATGACTAGCGGGATTTCAGATACGCAGTATTTT.

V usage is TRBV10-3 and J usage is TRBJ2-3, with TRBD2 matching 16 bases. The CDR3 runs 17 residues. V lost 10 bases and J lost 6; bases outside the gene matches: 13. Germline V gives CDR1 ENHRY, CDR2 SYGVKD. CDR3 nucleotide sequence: TGTGCCACCAGGGACGGGACTAGCGGGAGGGCCAGGGATACGCAGTATTTT. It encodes CATRDGTSGRARDTQYF.

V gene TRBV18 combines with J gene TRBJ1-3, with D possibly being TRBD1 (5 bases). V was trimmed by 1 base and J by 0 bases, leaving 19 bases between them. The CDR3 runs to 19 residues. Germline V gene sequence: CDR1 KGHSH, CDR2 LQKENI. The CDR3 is CASSPLSQGSLSSGNTIYF. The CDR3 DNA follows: TGTGCCAGCTCACCACTGTCGCAGGGCTCCCTCAGCTCTGGAAACACCATATATTTT. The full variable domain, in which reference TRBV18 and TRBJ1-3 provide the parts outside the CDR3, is NAGVMQNPRHLVRRRGQEARLRCSPMKGHSHVYWYRQLPEEGLKFMVYLQKENIIDESGMPKERFSAEFPKEGPSILRIQQVVRGDSAAYFCASSPLSQGSLSSGNTIYFGEGSWLTVV.

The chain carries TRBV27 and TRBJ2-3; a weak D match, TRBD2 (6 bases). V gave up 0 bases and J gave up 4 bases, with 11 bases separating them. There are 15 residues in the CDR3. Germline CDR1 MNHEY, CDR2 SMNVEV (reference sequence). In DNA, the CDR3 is TGTGCCAGCAGTTTATCGTGGAGGGAGGCAGATACGCAGTATTTT. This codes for CASSLSWREADTQYF.

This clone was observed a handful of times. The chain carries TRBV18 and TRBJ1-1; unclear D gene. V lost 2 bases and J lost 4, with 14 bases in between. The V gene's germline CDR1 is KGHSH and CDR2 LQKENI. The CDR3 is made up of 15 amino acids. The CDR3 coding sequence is TGTGCCAGCTCACCATTACTCTCGGGTCGCACTGAAGCTTTCTTT. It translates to CASSPLLSGRTEAFF.

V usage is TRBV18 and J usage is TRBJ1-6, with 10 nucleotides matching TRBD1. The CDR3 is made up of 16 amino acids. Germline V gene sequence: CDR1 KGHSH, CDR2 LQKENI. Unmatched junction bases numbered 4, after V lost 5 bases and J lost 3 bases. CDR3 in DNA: TGTGCCAGCTCAGTGACAGGGGGCAACTATAATTCACCCCTCCACTTT. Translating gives CASSVTGGNYNSPLHF.

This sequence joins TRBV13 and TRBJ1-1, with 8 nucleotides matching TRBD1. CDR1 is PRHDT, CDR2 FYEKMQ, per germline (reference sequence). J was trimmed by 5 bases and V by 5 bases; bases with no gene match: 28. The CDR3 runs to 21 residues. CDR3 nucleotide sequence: TGTGCCAGCAGCCCCCCTGTGGGACAGGACTCCACCCTCGGCTATGGGACTGAAGCTTTCTTT. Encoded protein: CASSPPVGQDSTLGYGTEAFF.

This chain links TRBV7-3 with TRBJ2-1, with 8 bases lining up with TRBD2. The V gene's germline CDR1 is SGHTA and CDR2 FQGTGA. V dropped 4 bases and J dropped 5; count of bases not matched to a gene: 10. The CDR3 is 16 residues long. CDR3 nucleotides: TGTGCCAGCAGCTCCAGGAGTAGCGGGGTCAACAATGAGCAGTTCTTC. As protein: CASSSRSSGVNNEQFF.

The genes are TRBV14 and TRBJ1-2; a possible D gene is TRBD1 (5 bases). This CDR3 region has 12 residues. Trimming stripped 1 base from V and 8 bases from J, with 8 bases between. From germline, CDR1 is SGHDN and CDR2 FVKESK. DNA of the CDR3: TGTGCCAGCAGCCAAGCAGGGTTCGGCTACACCTTC. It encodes CASSQAGFGYTF.

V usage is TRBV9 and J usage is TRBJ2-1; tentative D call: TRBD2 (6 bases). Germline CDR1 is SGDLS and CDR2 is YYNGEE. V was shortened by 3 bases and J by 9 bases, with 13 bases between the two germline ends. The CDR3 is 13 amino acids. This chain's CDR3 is CASSGDLPGEQFF. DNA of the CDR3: TGTGCCAGCAGCGGGGACTTGCCTGGTGAGCAGTTCTTC.

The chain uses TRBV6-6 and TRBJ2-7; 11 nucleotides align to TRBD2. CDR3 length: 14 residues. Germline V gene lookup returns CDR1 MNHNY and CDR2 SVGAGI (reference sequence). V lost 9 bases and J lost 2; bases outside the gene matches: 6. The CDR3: CASGGSGRAYEQYF. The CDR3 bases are TGTGCCAGTGGGGGTAGCGGGAGGGCCTACGAGCAGTACTTC.

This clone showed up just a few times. CDR3 sequence reads: CASSFEGNPNGEQFF. The CDR3 DNA is TGCGCCAGCAGCTTCGAGGGAAACCCCAATGGTGAGCAGTTCTTC. The gene calls are TRBV5-1 and TRBJ2-1, with D maybe TRBD2 (5 bases). The CDR3 totals 15 residues. Trimming left V 2 bases short and J 9 bases short, with 18 bases between. Germline-derived CDR1 and CDR2 are SGHRS and YFSETQ.

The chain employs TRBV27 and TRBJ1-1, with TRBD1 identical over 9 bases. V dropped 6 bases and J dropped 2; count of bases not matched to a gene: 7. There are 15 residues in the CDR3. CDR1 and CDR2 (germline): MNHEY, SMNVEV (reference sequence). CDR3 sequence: CASSPLDRGNTEAFF. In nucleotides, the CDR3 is TGTGCCAGCAGCCCCTTGGACAGGGGTAACACTGAAGCTTTCTTT.

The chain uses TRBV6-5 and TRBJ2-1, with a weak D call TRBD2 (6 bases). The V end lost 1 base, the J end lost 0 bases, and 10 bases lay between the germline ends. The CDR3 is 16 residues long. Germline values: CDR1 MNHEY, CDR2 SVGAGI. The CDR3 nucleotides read TGTGCCAGCAGTTACTATTCCGGGAGCTCCTACAATGAGCAGTTCTTC. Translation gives CASSYYSGSSYNEQFF.

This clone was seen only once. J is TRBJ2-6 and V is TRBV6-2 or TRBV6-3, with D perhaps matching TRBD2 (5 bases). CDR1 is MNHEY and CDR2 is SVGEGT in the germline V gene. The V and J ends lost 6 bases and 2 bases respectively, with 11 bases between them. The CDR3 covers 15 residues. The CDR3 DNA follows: TGTGCCAGCAGCACGAGGGTGACTGGGGCCAACGTCCTGACTTTC. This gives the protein CASSTRVTGANVLTF.

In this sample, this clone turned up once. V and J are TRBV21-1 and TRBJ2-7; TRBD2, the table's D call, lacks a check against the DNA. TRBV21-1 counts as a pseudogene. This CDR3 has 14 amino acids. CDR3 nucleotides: TGTGCCAGCAGCAAATATAACGGGACCTACGAGCAGTACTTC. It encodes CASSKYNGTYEQYF.

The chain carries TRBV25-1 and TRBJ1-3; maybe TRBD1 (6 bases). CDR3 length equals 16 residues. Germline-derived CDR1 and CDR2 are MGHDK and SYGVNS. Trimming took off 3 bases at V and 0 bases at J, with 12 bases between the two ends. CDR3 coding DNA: TGTGCCAGCAGTGACCCGGGACAAAACTCTGGAAACACCATATATTTT. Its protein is CASSDPGQNSGNTIYF. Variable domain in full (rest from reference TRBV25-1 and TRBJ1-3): EADIYQTPRYLVIGTGKKITLECSQTMGHDKMYWYQQDPGMELHLIHYSYGVNSTEKGDLSSESTVSRIRTEHFPLTLESARPSHTSQYLCASSDPGQNSGNTIYFGEGSWLTVV.

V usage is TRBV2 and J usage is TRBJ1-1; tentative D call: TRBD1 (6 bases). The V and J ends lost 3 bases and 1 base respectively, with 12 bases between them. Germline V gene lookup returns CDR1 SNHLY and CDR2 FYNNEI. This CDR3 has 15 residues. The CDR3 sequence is CASSESGQSNTEAFF. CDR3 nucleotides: TGTGCCAGCAGTGAGTCGGGACAATCGAACACTGAAGCTTTCTTT.

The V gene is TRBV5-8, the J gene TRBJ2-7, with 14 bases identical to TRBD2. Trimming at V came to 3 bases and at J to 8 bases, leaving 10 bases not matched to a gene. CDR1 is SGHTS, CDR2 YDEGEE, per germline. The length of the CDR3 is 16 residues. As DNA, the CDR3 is TGTGCCAGCAGCTGGCCCGGGACTAGCGGGAGTATGAAGCAGTACTTC. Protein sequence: CASSWPGTSGSMKQYF.